Below are 19 T cell receptor beta chains sequenced from a single sample in a study of PD-1 blockade in classical Hodgkin lymphoma (dated by TCRdb to 2018 to 2021). The label giving this sample's time point can be read as: cycle 1 day 1 (C1D1), immediately before nivolumab initiation. Every trial patient had relapsed following autologous stem cell transplantation, and prior brentuximab vedotin exposure was what differed among cohorts A, B and C. The receptor library was made with the immunoSEQ multiplex PCR assay. TCRdb took this table from immuneACCESS and kept in-frame rearrangements with V and J called. Such tables lack part of the clones; where checked against another copy, unresolved V genes explain under half of the gap, and the rest is unexplained. This sample has about 97,000 clones in its table, and over 80% of those were observed once. 12% of the sample comes from the top ten. The sample in question was peripheral blood mononuclear cells (PBMCs), obtained at baseline. These receptors came from a human donor with classical Hodgkin lymphoma.

The chain couples TRBV10-3 to TRBJ1-1; 7 nucleotides align to TRBD1. From germline, CDR1 is ENHRY and CDR2 SYGVKD. The V and J ends lost 4 bases and 0 bases, in that order; junction bases with no gene match: 5. This CDR3 has 15 residues. In nucleotides, the CDR3 is TGTGCCATCAGTGTCGCCGGGACAGTGAACACTGAAGCTTTCTTT. It codes for CAISVAGTVNTEAFF.

This clone was counted only a few times. CDR3 protein: CASSRTGQGNTEAFF. The CDR3 nucleotides read TGTGCCAGCAGCCGAACCGGGCAGGGTAACACTGAAGCTTTCTTT. This chain uses TRBV5-8 with TRBJ1-1, with D possibly TRBD1 on 5 matching bases. This CDR3 spans 15 amino acids. V lost 4 bases and J lost 2, with 15 bases in between. The germline V gene has CDR1 SGHTS and CDR2 YDEGEE.

This clone appeared a few times. This chain connects TRBV6-1 to TRBJ2-1; 10 bases align to TRBD2. CDR3 size: 18 residues. V shed 0 bases, J shed 7 bases, and the junction held 12 bases outside the gene matches. Per germline, CDR1 MNHNS and CDR2 SASEGT. The CDR3 region is CASSEAYRSSGRWNEQFF. The CDR3 coding sequence is TGTGCCAGCAGTGAAGCATACAGGAGTAGCGGGAGGTGGAATGAGCAGTTCTTC.

The J gene is TRBJ2-7, the V gene TRBV6-6; D perhaps matches TRBD2 (6 bases). CDR3 length: 16 residues. The germline V gene has CDR1 MNHNY and CDR2 SVGAGI (reference sequence). Trimming cost V 0 bases and J 0 bases, with 12 bases left between them. This CDR3 is CASSYSNRGNSYEQYF. In nucleotides, the CDR3 is TGTGCCAGCAGTTACTCGAACCGGGGGAACTCCTACGAGCAGTACTTC.

V gene TRBV5-1 combines with J gene TRBJ2-7, with D unresolved. This CDR3 has 16 amino acids. The germline CDR1 and CDR2 sequences are SGHRS and YFSETQ. The V and J ends lost 4 bases and 6 bases respectively, with 23 bases between them. The CDR3 nucleotides read TGCGCCAGCAGCCATGGTGGGCTAGTTGATTTCTCCGAGCAGTACTTC. Translated, it gives CASSHGGLVDFSEQYF. The full variable domain, in which reference TRBV5-1 and TRBJ2-7 provide the parts outside the CDR3, is KAGVTQTPRYLIKTRGQQVTLSCSPISGHRSVSWYQQTPGQGLQFLFEYFSETQRNKGNFPGRFSGRQFSNSRSEMNVSTLELGDSALYLCASSHGGLVDFSEQYFGPGTRLTVT.

This clone was found once. V and J are TRBV7-2 and TRBJ2-5, with D unresolved. Trimming removed 5 bases from V and 9 bases from J, with 13 bases in between. Germline CDR1 reads SGHTA; CDR2 reads FQGNSA. The CDR3 loop spans 12 amino acids. CDR3 DNA sequence: TGTGCCAGCAGCGACTCACAGTGGCCCCAGTACTTC. This encodes CASSDSQWPQYF.

This clone was observed once. The chain has TRBV10-3 and TRBJ2-1; 9 nucleotides match TRBD1. After removal of 4 bases from V and 6 bases from J, the junction contained 4 bases not matched to a gene. Germline CDR1 reads ENHRY; CDR2 reads SYGVKD. The CDR3 totals 14 residues. CDR3 DNA: TGTGCCATCAGTGGGACAGGGGCATCCAATGAGCAGTTCTTC. Translating it yields CAISGTGASNEQFF.

The chain carries TRBV7-2 and TRBJ1-6; the D is unclear. Trimming removed 1 base at V and 7 bases at J, with 8 bases between. The CDR3 is made up of 14 amino acids. Looked up from germline, CDR1 is SGHTA and CDR2 is FQGNSA. CDR3 protein: CASSLEFGNSPLHF. The CDR3 nucleotides are TGTGCCAGCAGCTTAGAGTTTGGCAATTCACCCCTCCACTTT.

A few counts support this clone. The rearrangement joins TRBV9 to TRBJ2-2; 7 bases fit TRBD1. Germline V gives CDR1 SGDLS, CDR2 YYNGEE. The CDR3 runs to 15 residues. V lost 7 bases and J lost 0; bases outside the gene matches: 6. The CDR3 sequence is CASQTGTANTGELFF. The CDR3 DNA is TGTGCCAGCCAGACCGGGACAGCGAACACCGGGGAGCTGTTTTTT.

V is TRBV5-1 and J is TRBJ2-7; 14 bases are a match to TRBD2. V was pared by 0 bases and J by 4 bases, with 3 bases of the junction left unmatched. The CDR3 runs 16 residues. The germline V gene has CDR1 SGHRS and CDR2 YFSETQ. The DNA for the CDR3 is TGCGCCAGCAGCTTGGGGACTAGCGGGAGGTTATACGAGCAGTACTTC. Translation gives CASSLGTSGRLYEQYF.

The chain uses TRBV27 and TRBJ2-1, with 7 bases matching TRBD2. The germline CDR1 and CDR2 sequences are MNHEY and SMNVEV (reference sequence). This CDR3 is 17 amino acids long. With 4 bases clipped from V and 0 bases from J, the junction kept 9 bases outside the gene matches. CDR3 amino acids: CASSSHKRGGSYNEQFF. In DNA, the CDR3 is TGTGCCAGCAGTTCTCATAAGCGGGGCGGCTCCTACAATGAGCAGTTCTTC.

The chain links TRBV5-4 to TRBJ2-7; D might be TRBD1 or TRBD2, each matching 5 bases. CDR1 SGHNT and CDR2 YYREEE come from the germline V gene (reference sequence). The CDR3 consists of 13 residues. Trimming removed 1 base at V and 4 bases at J, with 9 bases between. The CDR3 is CASSLQGGYEQYF. DNA for the CDR3: TGTGCCAGCAGCTTGCAGGGCGGGTACGAGCAGTACTTC.

The chain combines TRBV6-5 with TRBJ1-5; TRBD1 aligns across 9 bases. The ends lost 10 bases at V and 3 bases at J; junction bases unmatched: 4. From germline, CDR1 is MNHEY and CDR2 SVGAGI. CDR3 length: 13 residues. CDR3 nucleotides: TGTGCCACCGGGACAGGGTTCAATCAGCCCCAGCATTTT. Its protein product is CATGTGFNQPQHF.

The J gene is TRBJ2-1, the V gene TRBV9; 8 bases fit TRBD2. The ends lost 5 bases at V and 1 base at J; junction bases unmatched: 8. Germline CDR1 SGDLS, CDR2 YYNGEE. This CDR3 has 16 amino acids. The CDR3 sequence: CASRGSGRRSYNEQFF. The CDR3 DNA sequence: TGTGCCAGCAGAGGGAGCGGGAGACGGTCCTACAATGAGCAGTTCTTC. The whole variable domain, filled in from reference TRBV9 and TRBJ2-1, reads DSGVTQTPKHLITATGQRVTLRCSPRSGDLSVYWYQQSLDQGLQFLIQYYNGEERAKGNILERFSAQQFPDLHSELNLSSLELGDSALYFCASRGSGRRSYNEQFFGPGTRLTVL.

The V gene is TRBV18, the J gene TRBJ2-2, with a tentative D call TRBD1 (6 bases). This CDR3 contains 17 residues. Germline V gene lookup returns CDR1 KGHSH and CDR2 LQKENI. Trimming took off 3 bases at V and 0 bases at J, with 14 bases between the two ends. DNA of the CDR3: TGTGCCAGCTCACCCGAGAGGACAGTTGCGAACACCGGGGAGCTGTTTTTT. Translating gives CASSPERTVANTGELFF.

CDR3 loop: CASSSATSRDEQFF. The CDR3 coding sequence is TGTGCCAGCAGTTCAGCGACTAGCCGCGATGAGCAGTTCTTC. This chain uses TRBV6-5 with TRBJ2-1; TRBD2 agrees at 7 bases. Losses at the gene ends were 4 bases for V and 8 bases for J; bases not matched to a gene: 8. The CDR3 loop spans 14 amino acids. Germline-derived CDR1 and CDR2 are MNHEY and SVGAGI.

The rearrangement joins TRBV6-1 to TRBJ2-7; 8 bases align to TRBD2. Germline lookup yields CDR1 MNHNS and CDR2 SASEGT. Trimming took 2 bases from V and 8 from J; bases not matched to a gene: 8. The CDR3 length is 14 residues. In DNA form, the CDR3 reads TGTGCCAGCAGTGAATACCTCCGGGAGGGGAAGCAGTACTTC. Encoded protein: CASSEYLREGKQYF.

This chain joins TRBV6-1 and TRBJ2-3, with 10 positions matching TRBD2. The germline V gene encodes CDR1 MNHNS and CDR2 SASEGT. With V trimmed by 2 bases and J by 2 bases, 10 bases remained unmatched. The CDR3 is made up of 18 amino acids. CDR3 bases: TGTGCCAGCAGTGAACTTATGATTAGCGGGAGGCTCACAGATACGCAGTATTTT. Translation gives CASSELMISGRLTDTQYF.

The CDR3 DNA sequence: TGCACCAGCAGCCAACCATTAGGAGAGGGCGGAGGTGCCCCCGGGGAGCTGTTTTTT. Translation: CTSSQPLGEGGGAPGELFF. The genes are TRBV1 and TRBJ2-2; TRBD2, the table's D call, lacks a check against the DNA. TRBV1 is a listed pseudogene. The CDR3 is 19 residues long.